These 7 T cell receptor beta chains originate from one sample sequenced in a study of OX40 agonist ivuxolimab in advanced cancers. Data came from immunoSEQ multiplex PCR; TCRdb stores just in-frame clones and leaves some out. The data hold just under 95,000 clones, with roughly 84% observed a single time. The source material was CD4+ or CD8+ T cells sorted from blood, sampled in a trial of the OX40 agonist ivuxolimab. Receptor source: an adult with an advanced solid tumor such as melanoma, head and neck, liver or kidney cancer.

The rearrangement joins TRBV19 to TRBJ1-1; D gene uncertain. Germline V gene data show CDR1 as LNHDA and CDR2 as SQIVND (reference sequence). This CDR3 region has 13 residues. The V gene lost 7 bases and the J gene lost 3 bases, with 12 bases spanning the gap. The CDR3 DNA is TGTGCCAGTACACCCCCGGGCTACACTGAAGCTTTCTTT. Its translation: CASTPPGYTEAFF.

V gene TRBV6-1 combines with J gene TRBJ1-2; 10 bases align to TRBD1. Germline V CDR1 and CDR2: MNHNS, SASEGT. This CDR3 contains 13 residues. The trim removed 5 bases at V and 5 bases at J, leaving 2 bases unmatched. CDR3 nucleotides: TGTGCCAGCAGTCGGACAGGGGGTTATGGCTACACCTTC. Protein: CASSRTGGYGYTF.

V usage is TRBV27 and J usage is TRBJ2-3; the D gene is possibly TRBD2 (5 bases). V was cut by 4 bases and J by 2 bases, with 16 bases left in between. Germline CDR1 reads MNHEY; CDR2 reads SMNVEV (reference sequence). The CDR3 spans 16 residues. CDR3 amino acids: CASSSLGDKITDTQYF. The CDR3, as DNA: TGTGCCAGCAGTTCCCTCGGGGATAAAATCACAGATACGCAGTATTTT.

The rearrangement uses TRBV11-2 and TRBJ2-2, with 9 bases identical to TRBD1. The V segment lost 3 bases and the J segment 1 base; nucleotides outside the gene matches: 0. The germline V gene has CDR1 SGHAT and CDR2 FQNNGV. The CDR3 spans 15 residues. The CDR3 protein is CASSLTGGNTGELFF. The CDR3 DNA sequence: TGTGCCAGCAGCTTGACAGGGGGGAACACCGGGGAGCTGTTTTTT.

The rearrangement uses TRBV25-1 and TRBJ2-5; D is possibly TRBD1 (5 bases). The CDR3 contains 12 residues. The V gene lost 8 bases and the J gene lost 5 bases, with 12 bases spanning the gap. The germline V gene encodes CDR1 MGHDK and CDR2 SYGVNS. CDR3 amino acids: CASSLGPETQYF. CDR3 DNA sequence: TGTGCCAGCTCCTTGGGGCCGGAGACCCAGTACTTC.

CDR3 nucleotide sequence: TGCAGCGTACAGAAATCCGGACAGGGAAGACTCTACGAGCAGTACTTC. This encodes CSVQKSGQGRLYEQYF. This chain connects TRBV29-1 to TRBJ2-7, with 8 bases lining up with TRBD1. The CDR3 has 16 residues. The ends lost 6 bases at V and 3 bases at J; junction bases unmatched: 16. The V gene's germline CDR1 is SQVTM and CDR2 ANQGSEA.

J is TRBJ2-5 and V is TRBV6-5; 9 bases agree with TRBD1. This CDR3 has 15 residues. The V segment lost 4 bases and the J segment 4 bases; nucleotides outside the gene matches: 7. Looked up from germline, CDR1 is MNHEY and CDR2 is SVGAGI. In DNA form, the CDR3 reads TGTGCCAGCAGTTTCCCCAACAGGGGGCGAGAGACCCAGTACTTC. Its protein product is CASSFPNRGRETQYF.